This entry lists 6 T cell receptor beta chains sequenced from one sample in a study of blood T cells in healthy people across ages. For the second PCR, which ran for about 6 to 11 cycles, a sample-barcoded 5' primer and a J-beta primer mix were used. TCRdb independently ran MiXCR on the 5' RACE reads; one entry per CDR3 protein. Here the sample spans approximately 1.5 million distinct CDR3 sequences, roughly two fifths being singletons. The sequencing input was blood. These receptors all come from a woman aged 18-30 years in good health.

This clonotype has more than one count but fewer than ten. V gene TRBV20-1 combines with J gene TRBJ1-1, with 10 nucleotides matching TRBD1. Germline loops: CDR1 DFQATT, CDR2 SNEGSKA (reference sequence). Trimming cost V 4 bases and J 5 bases; bases outside gene matches: 4. CDR3 length: 13 residues. The CDR3 loop is CSAKTGGGTEAFF. CDR3 nucleotide sequence: TGCAGTGCTAAGACAGGGGGCGGGACTGAAGCTTTCTTT.

The V and J genes are TRBV7-9 and TRBJ1-1; D is unresolved. Trimming shortened V by 5 bases and J by 5 bases, and 9 bases separated the two germline ends. The CDR3 is 12 residues long. CDR1 and CDR2 from the germline V gene are SEHNR and FQNEAQ (reference sequence). The CDR3: CASSATVTEAFF. The CDR3 coding sequence is TGTGCCAGCAGCGCAACGGTAACTGAAGCTTTCTTT.

This rearrangement joins TRBV21-1 to TRBJ2-3; the DNA was not used to check the table's D call, TRBD2. TRBV21-1 is listed as a pseudogene. The CDR3 sequence is 18 residues long. DNA for the CDR3: TGTGCCAGCAGACTACCCCCCCGACAGAGCCATAGCACAGATACGCAGTATTTT. It translates to CASRLPPRQSHSTDTQYF.

The count of this clonotype is one. The V gene is TRBV6-6, the J gene TRBJ2-1, with D perhaps given as TRBD1 or TRBD2 (6 bases each). The CDR3 spans 13 residues. CDR1 is MNHNY and CDR2 is SVGAGI in the germline V gene (reference sequence). V lost 5 bases to trimming and J lost 13 bases, with 18 bases between them. This chain's CDR3 is CASSAGGGETQFF. CDR3 DNA sequence: TGTGCCAGCAGTGCCGGGGGCGGGGAGACCCAGTTCTTC.

This clonotype has only a few counts. The chain is built from TRBV5-1 and TRBJ1-1, with D hard to call. V gave up 3 bases and J gave up 0 bases, with 6 bases separating them. The CDR3 covers 13 residues. CDR1 and CDR2 (germline): SGHRS, YFSETQ. CDR3 nucleotides: TGCGCCAGCAGCTCCCACATGAACACTGAAGCTTTCTTT. This codes for CASSSHMNTEAFF.

This clonotype was seen more than once but under ten times. The chain uses TRBV11-2 and TRBJ1-4; D gene ambiguous. Germline CDR1 SGHAT, CDR2 FQNNGV. The V gene lost 1 base and the J gene lost 5 bases, with 17 bases spanning the gap. This CDR3 is built from 17 residues. CDR3: CASSLGSQSRRNEKLFF. DNA of the CDR3: TGTGCCAGCAGCTTAGGGAGCCAGAGCCGGCGCAATGAAAAACTGTTTTTT.